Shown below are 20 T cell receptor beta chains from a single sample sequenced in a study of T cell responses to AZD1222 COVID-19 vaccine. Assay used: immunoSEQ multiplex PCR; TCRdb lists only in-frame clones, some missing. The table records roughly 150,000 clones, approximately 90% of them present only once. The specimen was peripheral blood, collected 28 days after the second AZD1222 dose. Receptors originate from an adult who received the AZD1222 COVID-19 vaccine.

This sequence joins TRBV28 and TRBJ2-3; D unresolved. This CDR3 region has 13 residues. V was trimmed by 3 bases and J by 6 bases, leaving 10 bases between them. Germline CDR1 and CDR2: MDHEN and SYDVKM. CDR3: CASSFNLPDTQYF. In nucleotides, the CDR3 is TGTGCCAGCAGTTTCAACCTACCGGATACGCAGTATTTT.

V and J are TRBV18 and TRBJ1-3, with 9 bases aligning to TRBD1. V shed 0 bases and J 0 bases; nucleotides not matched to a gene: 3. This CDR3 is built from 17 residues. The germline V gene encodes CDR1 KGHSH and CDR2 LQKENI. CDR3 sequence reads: CASSPPQGQGSGNTIYF. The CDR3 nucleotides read TGTGCCAGCTCACCACCACAGGGACAGGGCTCTGGAAACACCATATATTTT.

CDR3 DNA: TGTGCCAGCAGCTTAACCCAGATCGCCTTAGGTGAGACCCAGTACTTC. Protein sequence: CASSLTQIALGETQYF. The chain is built from TRBV7-8 and TRBJ2-5; D remains ambiguous. The ends were cut back, 2 bases at V and 5 bases at J, with 18 bases in the middle. Germline V lookup: CDR1 SGHVS, CDR2 FQNEAQ. The CDR3 contains 16 residues.

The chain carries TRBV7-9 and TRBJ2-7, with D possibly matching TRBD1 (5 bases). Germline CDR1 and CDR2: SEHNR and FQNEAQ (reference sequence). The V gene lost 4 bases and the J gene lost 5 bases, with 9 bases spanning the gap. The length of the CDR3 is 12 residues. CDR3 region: CASSSGYNEQYF. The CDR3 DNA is TGTGCCAGCAGCTCAGGGTACAACGAGCAGTACTTC.

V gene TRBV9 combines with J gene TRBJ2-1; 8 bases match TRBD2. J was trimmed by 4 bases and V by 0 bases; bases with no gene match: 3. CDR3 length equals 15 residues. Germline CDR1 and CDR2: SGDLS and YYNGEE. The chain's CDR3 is CASSVGREGYNEQFF. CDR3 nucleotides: TGTGCCAGCAGCGTAGGACGGGAGGGGTACAATGAGCAGTTCTTC.

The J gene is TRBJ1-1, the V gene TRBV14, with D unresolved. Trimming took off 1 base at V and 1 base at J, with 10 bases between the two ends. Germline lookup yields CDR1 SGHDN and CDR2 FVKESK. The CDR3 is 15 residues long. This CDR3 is CASSQVLGRNTEAFF. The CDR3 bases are TGTGCCAGCAGCCAAGTTTTAGGGAGGAACACTGAAGCTTTCTTT.

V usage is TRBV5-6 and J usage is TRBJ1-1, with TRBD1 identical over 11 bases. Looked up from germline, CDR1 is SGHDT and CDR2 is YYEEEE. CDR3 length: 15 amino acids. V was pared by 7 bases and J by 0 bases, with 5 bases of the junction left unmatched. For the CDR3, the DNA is TGTGCCAGCGTGGACAGGGGGCGGATGAACACTGAAGCTTTCTTT. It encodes CASVDRGRMNTEAFF.

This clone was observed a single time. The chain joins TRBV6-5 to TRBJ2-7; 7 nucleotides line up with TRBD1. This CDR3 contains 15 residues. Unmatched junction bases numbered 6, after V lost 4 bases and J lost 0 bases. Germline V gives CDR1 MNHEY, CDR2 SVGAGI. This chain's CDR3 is CASSSPGQASYEQYF. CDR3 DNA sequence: TGTGCCAGCAGTTCCCCCGGACAGGCCTCCTACGAGCAGTACTTC.

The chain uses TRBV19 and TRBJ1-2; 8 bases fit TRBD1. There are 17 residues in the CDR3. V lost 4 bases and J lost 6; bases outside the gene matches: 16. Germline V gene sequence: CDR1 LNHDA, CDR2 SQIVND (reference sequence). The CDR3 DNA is TGTGCCAGTAGTAAGCCCCCGGGACAGGTGGGTTCGAATGGCTACACCTTC. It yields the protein CASSKPPGQVGSNGYTF.

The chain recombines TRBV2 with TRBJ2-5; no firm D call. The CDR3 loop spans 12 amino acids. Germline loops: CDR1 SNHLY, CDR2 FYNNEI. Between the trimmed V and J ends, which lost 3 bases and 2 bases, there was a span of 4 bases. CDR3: CASSDIQETQYF. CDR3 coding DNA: TGTGCCAGCAGTGACATACAAGAGACCCAGTACTTC.

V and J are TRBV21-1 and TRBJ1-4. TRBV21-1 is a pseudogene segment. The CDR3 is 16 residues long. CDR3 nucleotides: TGTGCCAGCAGCAAAGCGCGAACACTTGCTGAAGTTGAACTGTTTTTT. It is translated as CASSKARTLAEVELFF.

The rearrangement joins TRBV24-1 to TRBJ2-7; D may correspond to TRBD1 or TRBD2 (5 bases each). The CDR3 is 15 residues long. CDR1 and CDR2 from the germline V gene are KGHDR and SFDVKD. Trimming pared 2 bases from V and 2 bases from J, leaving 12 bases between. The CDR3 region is CATSDSGAATYEQYF. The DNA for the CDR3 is TGTGCCACCAGTGATTCCGGGGCAGCCACCTACGAGCAGTACTTC.

Here the CDR3 DNA reads TGTGCCAGCAGCCAGGGACCGGATGGCTACACCTTC. Translation gives CASSQGPDGYTF. The chain combines TRBV3-1 (or the pseudogene TRBV3-2) with TRBJ1-2, with D tentatively TRBD1 (5 bases). From germline, CDR1 is LGHDT and CDR2 YNNKEL (reference sequence). The CDR3 runs 12 residues. V lost 3 bases to trimming and J lost 6 bases, with 8 bases between them.

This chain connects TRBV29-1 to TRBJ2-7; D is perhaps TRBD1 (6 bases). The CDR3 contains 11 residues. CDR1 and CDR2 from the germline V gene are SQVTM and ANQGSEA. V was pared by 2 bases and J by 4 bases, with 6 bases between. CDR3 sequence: CSVERGYEQYF. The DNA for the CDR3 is TGCAGCGTTGAAAGGGGGTACGAGCAGTACTTC.

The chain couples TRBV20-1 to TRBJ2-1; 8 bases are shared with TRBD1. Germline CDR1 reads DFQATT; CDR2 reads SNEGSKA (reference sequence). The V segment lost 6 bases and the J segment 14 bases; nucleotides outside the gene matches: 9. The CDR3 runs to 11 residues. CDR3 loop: CSARQGASKFF. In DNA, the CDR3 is TGCAGTGCGCGCCAGGGGGCCTCGAAGTTCTTC.

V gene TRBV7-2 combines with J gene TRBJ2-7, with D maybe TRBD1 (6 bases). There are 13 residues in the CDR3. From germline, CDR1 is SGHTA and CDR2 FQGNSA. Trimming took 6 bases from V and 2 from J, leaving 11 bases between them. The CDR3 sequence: CASRSGQTYEQYF. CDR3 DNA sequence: TGTGCCAGCAGGAGCGGACAGACCTACGAGCAGTACTTC.

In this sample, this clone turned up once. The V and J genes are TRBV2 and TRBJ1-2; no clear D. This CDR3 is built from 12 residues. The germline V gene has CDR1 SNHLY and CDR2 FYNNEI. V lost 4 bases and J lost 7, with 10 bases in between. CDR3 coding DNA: TGTGCCAGCAGTGGAAGCGATCGTGGCTACACCTTC. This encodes CASSGSDRGYTF.

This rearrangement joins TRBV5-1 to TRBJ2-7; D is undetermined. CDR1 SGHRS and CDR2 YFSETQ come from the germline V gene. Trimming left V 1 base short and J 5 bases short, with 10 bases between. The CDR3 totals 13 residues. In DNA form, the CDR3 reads TGCGCCAGCAGCTTGCCGATCCTTGACGAGCAGTACTTC. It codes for CASSLPILDEQYF. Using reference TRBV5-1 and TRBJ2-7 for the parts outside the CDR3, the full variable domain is KAGVTQTPRYLIKTRGQQVTLSCSPISGHRSVSWYQQTPGQGLQFLFEYFSETQRNKGNFPGRFSGRQFSNSRSEMNVSTLELGDSALYLCASSLPILDEQYFGPGTRLTVT.

Here the CDR3 reads CASTWGSNQPQHF. In DNA, the CDR3 is TGTGCCAGCACCTGGGGTAGCAATCAGCCCCAGCATTTT. The chain is built from TRBV6-5 and TRBJ1-5; D remains ambiguous. The CDR3 covers 13 residues. Trimming stripped 7 bases from V and 0 bases from J, with 7 bases between. Germline loops: CDR1 MNHEY, CDR2 SVGAGI.

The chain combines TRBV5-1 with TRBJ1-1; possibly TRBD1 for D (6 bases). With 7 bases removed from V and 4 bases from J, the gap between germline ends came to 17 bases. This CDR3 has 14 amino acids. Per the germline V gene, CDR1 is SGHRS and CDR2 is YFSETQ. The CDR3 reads CASLGGGWGTEAFF. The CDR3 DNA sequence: TGCGCCAGCCTTGGGGGGGGCTGGGGCACTGAAGCTTTCTTT.